A selection of T cell receptor beta chains follows, all from one sample in a study of blood T cell repertoires in COVID-19. Libraries were prepared by immunoSEQ multiplex PCR; TCRdb keeps only in-frame clonotypes and omits some of them. Among around 53,000 clones listed, about three quarters were seen once. The sample comprised peripheral blood. The receptors originated from a man aged 45-65 years with active or convalescent COVID-19. CDR3s include the opening cysteine and the closing phenylalanine or tryptophan. Fields, in order: D gene, clone size, J gene, V gene, CDR3 protein, CDR3 DNA. The D gene is left open where the match is weak. Not every row has a clone size; where given, it reads once, few, many or a size class.

>TRBD1|.|TRBJ2-1|TRBV11-2
CASTREGAQGEQFF
TGTGCCAGCACCCGAGAGGGGGCTCAGGGTGAGCAGTTCTTC
>.|few|TRBJ2-1|TRBV16
CASSQSFSVPYNEQFF
TGTGCCAGCAGCCAATCGTTTAGCGTGCCCTACAATGAGCAGTTCTTC
>TRBD1|.|TRBJ1-2|TRBV13
CASTYRGNYGYTF
TGTGCCAGTACCTACAGGGGCAACTATGGCTACACCTTC
>TRBD2|.|TRBJ2-5|TRBV3-1/TRBV3-2
CASSQASGGSQETQYF
TGTGCCAGCAGCCAAGCCAGCGGGGGATCACAAGAGACCCAGTACTTC
>.|.|TRBJ2-7|TRBV20-1
CSAGGGGLPYEQYF
TGCAGTGCTGGTGGGGGAGGACTCCCCTACGAGCAGTACTTC
>TRBD2|.|TRBJ2-3|TRBV14
CASSQEHTSGGASTQYF
TGTGCCAGCAGCCAAGAACATACTAGCGGGGGGGCCAGTACGCAGTATTTT
>TRBD1|.|TRBJ1-2|TRBV7-2
CASSLVGGGDYGYTF
TGTGCCAGCAGCTTAGTAGGAGGGGGCGACTATGGCTACACCTTC
>.|.|TRBJ1-3|TRBV12-3/TRBV12-4
CASSLSGVNTIYF
TGTGCCAGCAGTTTGAGCGGTGTAAACACCATATATTTT
>.|.|TRBJ2-3|TRBV3-1/TRBV3-2
CASSQFSEGTQYF
TGTGCCAGCAGCCAGTTTAGTGAGGGTACGCAGTATTTT
>TRBD1|.|TRBJ2-1|TRBV5-4
CASSLASGQGQFF
TGTGCCAGCAGCTTGGCGAGCGGACAGGGTCAGTTCTTC
>TRBD1|.|TRBJ2-6|TRBV5-8
CASSLLGQGFAGANVLTF
TGTGCCAGCAGCTTGCTGGGACAGGGGTTTGCTGGGGCCAACGTCCTGACTTTC
>.|.|TRBJ2-2|TRBV18
CASSPRQGTANTGELFF
TGTGCCAGCTCACCGAGGCAGGGCACAGCGAACACCGGGGAGCTGTTTTTT